This TCR beta chain was observed in a study of blood T cell repertoires in COVID-19 (dated by TCRdb to the early 2020s). About the investigation overall: Samples covering the acute and convalescent phases of COVID-19 were provided by collaborators in the United States, Italy and Spain. The material from the prospective study consisted of cDNA or gDNA derived from T cells, B-cell-depleted T cells, or PBMCs. The dataset comprised deeply sampled blood TCRbeta repertoires from subjects exposed to, actively infected with, or recovered from COVID-19. The repertoires were released in a freely available public database intended as a resource for research on the immune response to SARS-CoV-2. Samples came from the ongoing ImmuneRACE study (first 160 participants) plus 1,254 subjects from 6 global collaborators. Nearly every sample came with metadata listing a de-identified subject ID, COVID-19 status, age in years and sex. Where available, HLA class I and class II types were taken from metadata supplied by the sample provider and were not determined by assay-based typing. The paper as a whole reports these results and caveats: The amount of clinical and demographic metadata varied by source and participant and was provided uncurated.

TCRbeta CDR3 regions were amplified from genomic DNA using the immunoSEQ Assay, a bias-controlled multiplex PCR. The published analysis was carried out like this. The number of nucleated cells in each sample was estimated by amplification of reference gene primers within the assay. Sequence reads were collapsed and filtered to measure the absolute abundance of every unique TCRbeta CDR3 rearrangement. Productive Simpson clonality was computed per sample as the square root of Simpson's diversity index over productive rearrangements. Not all clones reach the TCRdb copy of this immuneACCESS table, which keeps in-frame sequences only. Checked studies attribute under half of the gap to unresolved V genes and leave the rest unexplained. The V and J calls and the clone size are those of that table, but D and trimming were determined from the DNA. For this sample there are roughly 150,000 clones; 84% appear just once. The ten largest clones represent about 7.2% of the sample.

The CDR3, cysteine through phenylalanine, is 16 amino acids long. Only the CDR3 region is kept as DNA, spanning 48 bases read in frame from base 1. From a lookup of the germline V gene, CDR1 and CDR2 are SGHVS and FNYEAQ. At the junction V is shortened by 3 bases and J by 2 bases; bases outside the gene matches: 5. Of note for this clone: The antigen this receptor binds is unknown. One base away there is no much larger clone; base qualities are not given.

In the prospective study, participants were roughly 18 to 95 years old, resided in around 25 geographic areas of the United States, and were enrolled through a virtual design. In the prospective study, cohorts were assigned on the basis of participant-reported clinical history obtained from a screening survey and a study questionnaire. For ImmuneRACE Cohort 3, a participant was defined as recovered based on two consecutive negative NP/OP PCR tests, clearance by a healthcare professional, or resolution of symptoms. Mobile phlebotomists in the prospective study collected whole blood, serum and a nasopharyngeal or oropharyngeal swab from every participant. Prospective study participants could optionally give additional blood draws and questionnaires over an approximately 2-month period. Prospective study blood samples were shipped either frozen or at room temperature before DNA extraction.

The source of this sequence is a man in his fifties or sixties who had recovered from COVID-19. Here the chain combines TRBV7-6 and TRBJ2-1; TRBD2 matches 9 bases in the middle. Material: PBMCs or T cells enriched from blood (not recorded which). The DNA is TGTGCCAGCAGCTTGGCCGGGACTAGCACCTACAATGAGCAGTTCTTC. This codes for CASSLAGTSTYNEQFF.